This T cell receptor beta chain comes out of a study of beta chain features in type 1 diabetes. The wider study: Similarity in age, gender and cell yields was seen between patients and healthy donors.

Comments on this clone: Its antigen is still unknown.

The entirety of the isolated RNA underwent reverse transcription, so expressed TCRB transcripts were sequenced. Profiled with immunoSEQ multiplex PCR; TCRdb holds only in-frame clones, not every one. The sample includes about 270,000 clones, approximately 15% of them seen just once. CD45RO/CCR7/CD25/CD127/CD95/CD27 sorting isolated CD4+ naive, central memory, regulatory and stem cell-like memory cells. V gave up 1 base and J gave up 5 bases, with 15 bases separating them. Germline loops: CDR1 SEHNR, CDR2 FQNEAQ (reference sequence). The CDR3 length is 16 residues. Overall study results and limits: An over-representation of cells with high TCR expression could result from cDNA sequencing. Moderate but significant shortening of TCRB CDR3s was recorded in all four CD4+ subsets from Type 1 diabetes patients.

Sequencing was performed on naive CD4+ T cells from blood. The chain has TRBV7-9 and TRBJ2-1, with D perhaps matching TRBD2 (6 bases). This sequence originates from a man aged 30 to 39 with type 1 diabetes. The CDR3 loop is CASSLDPGAKHNEQFF. Written as DNA, the CDR3 is TGTGCCAGCAGCTTAGATCCGGGAGCGAAACACAATGAGCAGTTCTTC. Looking up the rest from reference TRBV7-9 and TRBJ2-1 gives the full variable domain: DTGVSQNPRHKITKRGQNVTFRCDPISEHNRLYWYRQTLGQGPEFLTYFQNEAQLEKSRLLSDRFSAERPKGSFSTLEIQRTEQGDSAMYLCASSLDPGAKHNEQFFGPGTRLTVL.